This T cell receptor beta chain was observed in a study of blood T cell repertoires in COVID-19. Clones were read by immunoSEQ multiplex PCR, and TCRdb kept only the in-frame ones, dropping some. This table holds 250,000 or so clones, 75% to 90% found once. The study counted Cohort 3 donors as recovered given two negative PCRs, clearance, or symptom resolution. CDR1 is LNHDA and CDR2 is SQIVND in the germline V gene (reference sequence). V was clipped by 6 bases and J by 2 bases, with 17 bases between them. The CDR3 length is 16 residues. Sequenced input: PBMCs or T cells enriched from blood (not recorded which). V and J are TRBV19 and TRBJ2-1, with D possibly TRBD2 on 5 matching bases. The TCR was taken from a man in his forties who had recovered from COVID-19. The CDR3 loop is CASSKGGQVPYNEQFF. Written as DNA, the CDR3 is TGTGCCAGTAGCAAAGGAGGCCAGGTCCCCTACAATGAGCAGTTCTTC.